These 14 T cell receptor beta chains were all obtained from the same sample, sequenced in a study of cytomegalovirus exposure and HLA in healthy donors. Both 60 Vbeta primers and 13 Jbeta primers went into the PCR. Method: immunoSEQ multiplex PCR; TCRdb's copy keeps in-frame clones and lacks some. This table holds a few hundred thousand clones, around 81% found once. The sample was PBMCs. The receptor set was obtained from a woman aged 55 to 70 in good health and CMV-seropositive.

As for this clone: A read error may produce the germline difference seen at one junction end. This chain connects TRBV7-9 to TRBJ1-1; 7 nucleotides align to TRBD1. This CDR3 spans 16 amino acids. CDR1 is SEHNR, CDR2 FQNEAQ, per germline (reference sequence). CDR3 in amino acids: CSSSSIDRAKGTEAFF. CDR3 DNA: TGTTCCAGCAGCTCCATCGACAGGGCGAAGGGCACTGAAGCTTTCTTT.

The rearrangement joins TRBV6-6 to TRBJ2-7; a possible D gene is TRBD1 (5 bases). CDR3 length equals 13 residues. V lost 6 bases and J 0 bases, leaving 9 bases between the germline ends. CDR1 is MNHNY and CDR2 is SVGAGI in the germline V gene (reference sequence). CDR3 loop: CASRNRPSYEQYF. In DNA, the CDR3 is TGTGCCAGCAGGAACAGGCCCTCCTACGAGCAGTACTTC.

CDR3: CASSSPGTRGTGELFF. The CDR3 coding sequence is TGTGCCAGCAGCTCTCCCGGGACTAGAGGGACCGGGGAGCTGTTTTTT. V is TRBV5-4 and J is TRBJ2-2, with 8 bases identical to TRBD2. With 3 bases clipped from V and 5 bases from J, the junction kept 9 bases outside the gene matches. The CDR3 extends over 16 amino acids. Germline lookup yields CDR1 SGHNT and CDR2 YYREEE (reference sequence).

The J gene is TRBJ2-6, the V gene TRBV5-1, with D uncertain. Trimming removed 4 bases at V and 0 bases at J, with 5 bases between. Germline loops: CDR1 SGHRS, CDR2 YFSETQ. The CDR3 consists of 14 residues. The CDR3, as DNA: TGCGCCAGCAGCCCCGGCTCTGGGGCCAACGTCCTGACTTTC. It yields the protein CASSPGSGANVLTF.

In its sample, this clone was seen a few times. This chain uses TRBV28 with TRBJ2-4, with unresolved D. This CDR3 has 11 residues. The V end lost 4 bases, the J end lost 11 bases, and 9 bases lay between the germline ends. Germline values: CDR1 MDHEN, CDR2 SYDVKM. In DNA, the CDR3 is TGTGCCAGCAGTTCAGGTCCTCTTCAGTACTTC. Translation: CASSSGPLQYF.

The gene calls are TRBV28 and TRBJ2-1; D is possibly TRBD1 (6 bases). V lost 5 bases and J lost 11, with 16 bases in between. This CDR3 is built from 13 residues. Germline V lookup: CDR1 MDHEN, CDR2 SYDVKM. CDR3 in DNA: TGTGCCAGCAGTATACAGGGTTCGGTCAAGCAGTTCTTC. Amino acids: CASSIQGSVKQFF.

CDR3 sequence: CASSPREYEQYF. CDR3 DNA: TGTGCCAGCTCACCACGGGAGTACGAGCAGTACTTC. This chain uses TRBV18 with TRBJ2-7; D is possibly TRBD2 (5 bases). Deletions cut 1 base from V and 4 bases from J, with 5 bases between. The CDR3 sequence is 12 residues long. Germline CDR1 KGHSH, CDR2 LQKENI.

The chain combines TRBV7-3 with TRBJ1-1, with D maybe TRBD1 (6 bases). The germline gives CDR1 SGHTA, CDR2 FQGTGA. Trimming removed 1 base at V and 4 bases at J, with 16 bases between. This CDR3 comprises 16 residues. The CDR3: CASSLNGRQAGTEAFF. DNA for the CDR3: TGTGCCAGCAGCTTAAATGGGCGACAGGCGGGCACTGAAGCTTTCTTT.

The V and J genes are TRBV29-1 and TRBJ2-3; TRBD2 agrees at 8 bases. The CDR3 is 15 residues long. V was pared by 5 bases and J by 5 bases, with 12 bases of the junction left unmatched. The germline V gene has CDR1 SQVTM and CDR2 ANQGSEA. CDR3 region: CSVQSGRGGGDTQYF. Here the CDR3 DNA reads TGCAGCGTTCAAAGCGGGAGAGGGGGGGGAGATACGCAGTATTTT.

The CDR3 is CAWSLGAGGNTIYF. The CDR3, as DNA: TGTGCCTGGAGTCTCGGCGCGGGTGGAAACACCATATATTTT. This chain joins TRBV30 and TRBJ1-3, with no clear D. The CDR3 consists of 14 residues. V lost 2 bases and J 3 bases, leaving 11 bases between the germline ends. Per germline, CDR1 GTSNPN and CDR2 SVGIG (reference sequence). The variable domain in full, with the rest retrieved from reference TRBV30 and TRBJ1-3, is SQTIHQWPATLVQPVGSPLSLECTVEGTSNPNLYWYRQAAGRGLQLLFYSVGIGQISSEVPQNLSASRPQDRQFILSSKKLLLSDSGFYLCAWSLGAGGNTIYFGEGSWLTVV.

About this clone: Mismatch with germline at one junction end may stem from a read error. This chain joins TRBV2 and TRBJ1-2, with D possibly being TRBD1 (6 bases). The germline gives CDR1 SNHLY, CDR2 FYNNEI. CDR3 length equals 14 residues. CDR3 bases: TGTGCCAGCAGTCAAGCCGACAGGCTCTATGGCTACACCTTC. Its translation is CASSQADRLYGYTF.

This chain connects TRBV11-2 to TRBJ2-7; TRBD2 matches at 10 bases. The CDR3 consists of 15 residues. Trimming removed 5 bases from V and 6 bases from J; junction bases left unmatched: 10. Germline V gene data show CDR1 as SGHAT and CDR2 as FQNNGV. The CDR3 loop is CASSPTSGLASEQYF. CDR3 in DNA: TGTGCCAGCAGCCCGACTAGCGGGCTTGCTTCCGAGCAGTACTTC.

The chain carries TRBV6-6 and TRBJ1-1; D might be TRBD1 (6 bases). The germline V gene has CDR1 MNHNY and CDR2 SVGAGI (reference sequence). Trimming stripped 6 bases from V and 7 bases from J, with 12 bases between. The CDR3 has 12 amino acids. CDR3 nucleotide sequence: TGTGCCAGCAGGCTCCGACAGGATGAAGCTTTCTTT. Translating gives CASRLRQDEAFF.

The V gene is TRBV19, the J gene TRBJ2-4, with D hard to call. Trimming left V 9 bases short and J 0 bases short, with 9 bases between. CDR3 length equals 13 residues. Germline CDR1 and CDR2: LNHDA and SQIVND (reference sequence). CDR3 in DNA: TGTGCCAGCCAAAGCCTAGCCAAAAACATTCAGTACTTC. Translating it yields CASQSLAKNIQYF. Full variable domain (rest looked up from reference TRBV19 and TRBJ2-4): DGGITQSPKYLFRKEGQNVTLSCEQNLNHDAMYWYRQDPGQGLRLIYYSQIVNDFQKGDIAEGYSVSREKKESFPLTVTSAQKNPTAFYLCASQSLAKNIQYFGAGTRLSVL.